Listed below are T cell receptor beta chains from one sample, sequenced in a study of blood T cell repertoires in COVID-19. Method: immunoSEQ multiplex PCR; TCRdb's copy keeps in-frame clones and lacks some. The profile shows 200,000 to 250,000 clones, 80% to 85% of them singletons. The sequencing sample was made of peripheral blood. These receptors originate from a woman of 80 years or more with active or convalescent COVID-19. Each CDR3 is given with its conserved first and last residue. The D gene is left open where the match is weak. Only part of the rows carry a size: once, few, many, or a class if the clone is expanded.

-	-	TRBJ2-7	TRBV25-1	TGTGCCAGCGGACGTCCCAGGGCGAACAATTCCTACGAGCAGTACTTC	CASGRPRANNSYEQYF
TRBD1	-	TRBJ1-4	TRBV2	TGTGCCAGCAGTGCCCTGACAGGGACGAATGAAAAACTGTTTTTT	CASSALTGTNEKLFF
-	-	TRBJ1-1	TRBV28	TGTGCCAGCAGTTTATTGGGGGCCCGGGGCACTGAAGCTTTCTTT	CASSLLGARGTEAFF
TRBD1	-	TRBJ1-2	TRBV4-1	TGCGCCAGCAGCCAAGCAATGACAGGGGCTAACTATGGCTACACCTTC	CASSQAMTGANYGYTF
TRBD1	few	TRBJ2-2	TRBV19	TGTGCCAGTAGTATACAGGGGGCCACCGGGGAGCTGTTTTTT	CASSIQGATGELFF
TRBD2	-	TRBJ2-2	TRBV18	TGTGCCAGCTCACCCGGGAGGACCGGGGAGCTGTTTTTT	CASSPGRTGELFF
TRBD1	-	TRBJ2-7	TRBV7-9	TGTGCCAGCAACGGACAGGGGCACCACGAGCAGTACTTC	CASNGQGHHEQYF
TRBD2	-	TRBJ2-5	TRBV3-1/TRBV3-2	TGTGCCAGCAGCCAAGATTTTGCTAGCGGCCAAGAGACCCAGTACTTC	CASSQDFASGQETQYF
TRBD1	-	TRBJ2-2	TRBV7-3	TGTGCCAGCAGCATACAGGGGACCGGGGAGCTGTTTTTT	CASSIQGTGELFF
-	-	TRBJ2-3	TRBV11-3	TGTGCCAGCAGCCCCACTAGGAATTCGCAGTATTTT	CASSPTRNSQYF
-	few	TRBJ1-2	TRBV24-1	TGTGCCACCATGGATCACAGGAACTATGGCTACACCTTC	CATMDHRNYGYTF
-	once	TRBJ2-2	TRBV6-2/TRBV6-3	TGTGCCAGCAGCTTCAGCGGAGCGAACACCGGGGAGCTGTTTTTT	CASSFSGANTGELFF
-	-	TRBJ2-5	TRBV5-5	TGTGCCAGCAGCCTGACATATGAGACCCAGTACTTC	CASSLTYETQYF
-	-	TRBJ2-1	TRBV6-6	TGTGCCAGCACTCAGGGGGGACTTTACAATGAGCAGTTCTTC	CASTQGGLYNEQFF
-	-	TRBJ2-1	TRBV30	TGTGCCTGGAGTCGATCAGACTACAATGAGCAGTTCTTC	CAWSRSDYNEQFF
-	-	TRBJ2-2	TRBV19	TGTGCCAGTAGTATGGTGCAACGGGCCGGGGAGCTGTTTTTT	CASSMVQRAGELFF
TRBD1	-	TRBJ1-2	TRBV11-3	TGTGCCAGCAGCTTAGCCCCGGGACAGGGGGGGGGCTACACCTTC	CASSLAPGQGGGYTF
-	-	TRBJ2-1	TRBV14	TGTGCCAGCAGCCAGGGGACACGGGCGGGCGTCTTC	CASSQGTRAGVF
-	-	TRBJ1-5	TRBV19	TGTGCCAGTAGTTTCGGGGGTTATAGCAATCAGCCCCAGCATTTT	CASSFGGYSNQPQHF
-	-	TRBJ1-3	TRBV2	TGTGCCAGCAGTGAACGATGGGCAGGGGGAAACACCATATATTTT	CASSERWAGGNTIYF
TRBD1	-	TRBJ2-5	TRBV14	TGTGCCAGCAGCCGGGGGGACAGGGGCAAAGAGACCCAGTACTTC	CASSRGDRGKETQYF
-	-	TRBJ2-7	TRBV5-1	TGCGCCAGCAGCTTGGCTTTGGGCATCTCCTACGAGCAGTACTTC	CASSLALGISYEQYF
TRBD2	few	TRBJ2-7	TRBV7-2	TGTGCCAGCAGCTTAACTAGCGGGGGAGTCTACGAGCAGTACTTC	CASSLTSGGVYEQYF
TRBD2	few	TRBJ2-2	TRBV5-4	TGTGCCAGCAGCACTAGCGGGGTGAACACCGGGGAGCTGTTTTTT	CASSTSGVNTGELFF
TRBD1	-	TRBJ2-7	TRBV6-2/TRBV6-3	TGTGCCAGCAGTTACTCTGCGTTACAGGGGGCATGGGAGCAGTACTTC	CASSYSALQGAWEQYF
TRBD2	-	TRBJ2-2	TRBV4-2	TGTGCCAGCAGCCGAGGACTAGCGGCGAACACCGGGGAGCTGTTTTTT	CASSRGLAANTGELFF
-	few	TRBJ1-3	TRBV12-5	TGTGCTAGTGGTTTGTTCCAGGGTGGCCCCCGCTCTGGAAACACCATATATTTT	CASGLFQGGPRSGNTIYF
-	-	TRBJ1-1	TRBV5-1	TGCGCCAGCAGCGCGGGGACCGACACTGAAGCTTTCTTT	CASSAGTDTEAFF
-	-	TRBJ1-1	TRBV6-1	TGTGCCAGCAGGCATCGTAGGGGAAACACTGAAGCTTTCTTT	CASRHRRGNTEAFF
-	few	TRBJ1-6	TRBV3-1/TRBV3-2	TGTGCCAGCAGTCGTCGGGCGGGAGGTAATTCACCCCTCCACTTT	CASSRRAGGNSPLHF
TRBD1	-	TRBJ1-3	TRBV9	TGTGCCAGCAGCGTCGGACAGGTTAGCTCTGGAAACACCATATATTTT	CASSVGQVSSGNTIYF
TRBD2	-	TRBJ2-3	TRBV4-2	TGTGCCAGCAGCCAAGGTCCCGGGACTATCCCCGATACGCAGTATTTT	CASSQGPGTIPDTQYF
TRBD1	-	TRBJ2-1	TRBV2	TGTGCCAGTCGACAGGGGGCCAATGAGCAGTTCTTC	CASRQGANEQFF
TRBD1	-	TRBJ2-7	TRBV11-1	TGTGCCAGCAGCCGCGGGACAGGCTCCTACGAGCAGTACTTC	CASSRGTGSYEQYF
TRBD2	-	TRBJ2-3	TRBV27	TGTGCCAGCAGTTTAATAGGGACTAGCGGAGAGGGCACAGATACGCAGTATTTT	CASSLIGTSGEGTDTQYF
TRBD1	-	TRBJ1-2	TRBV6-5	TGTGCCAGCAGTTACTCGATTAGGACAGGGAGTGGCTACACCTTC	CASSYSIRTGSGYTF
-	-	TRBJ1-2	TRBV28	TGTGCCAGCAGCAGCCGGGGGGCCAGCAACTATGGCTACACCTTC	CASSSRGASNYGYTF
TRBD2	-	TRBJ2-1	TRBV30	TGTGCCTGGAGGCGGCTAGCGGGAGTAAATGAGCAGTTCTTC	CAWRRLAGVNEQFF
-	-	TRBJ1-3	TRBV9	TGTGCCAGCAGCTCCCGGGAACGGCTAATGAACCCCATATATTTT	CASSSRERLMNPIYF
-	-	TRBJ2-3	TRBV30	TGTGCCTGGAGTGTAGGGAGAGGGCCCACAGATACGCAGTATTTT	CAWSVGRGPTDTQYF